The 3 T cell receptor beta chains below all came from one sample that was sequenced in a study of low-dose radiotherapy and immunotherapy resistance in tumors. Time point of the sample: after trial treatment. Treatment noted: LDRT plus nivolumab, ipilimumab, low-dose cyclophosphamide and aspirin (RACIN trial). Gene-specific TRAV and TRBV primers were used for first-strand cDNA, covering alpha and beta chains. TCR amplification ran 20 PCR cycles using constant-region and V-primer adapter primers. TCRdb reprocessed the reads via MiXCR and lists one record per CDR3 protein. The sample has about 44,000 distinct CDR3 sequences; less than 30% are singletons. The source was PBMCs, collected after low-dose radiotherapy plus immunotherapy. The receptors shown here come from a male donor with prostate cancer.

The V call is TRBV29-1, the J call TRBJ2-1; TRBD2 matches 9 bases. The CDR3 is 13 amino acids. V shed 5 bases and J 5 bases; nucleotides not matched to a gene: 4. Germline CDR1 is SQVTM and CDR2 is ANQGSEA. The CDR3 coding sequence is TGCAGCGTTTCGACTAGCGGCAACAATGAGCAGTTCTTC. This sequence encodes CSVSTSGNNEQFF.

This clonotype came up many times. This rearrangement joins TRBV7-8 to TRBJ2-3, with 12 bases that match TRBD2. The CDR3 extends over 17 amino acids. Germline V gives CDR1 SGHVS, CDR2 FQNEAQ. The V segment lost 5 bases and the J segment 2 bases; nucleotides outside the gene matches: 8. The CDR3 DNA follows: TGTGCCAGCAGCCCCAGACTAGCGGGAGAGCTCACAGATACGCAGTATTTT. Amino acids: CASSPRLAGELTDTQYF.

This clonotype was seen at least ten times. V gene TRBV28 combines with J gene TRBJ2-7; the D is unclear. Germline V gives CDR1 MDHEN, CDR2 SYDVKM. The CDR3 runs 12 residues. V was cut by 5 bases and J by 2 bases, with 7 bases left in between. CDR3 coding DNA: TGTGCCAGCAGTAATACGGCCTACGAGCAGTACTTC. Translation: CASSNTAYEQYF. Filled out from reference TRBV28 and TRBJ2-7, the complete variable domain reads DVKVTQSSRYLVKRTGEKVFLECVQDMDHENMFWYRQDPGLGLRLIYFSYDVKMKEKGDIPEGYSVSREKKERFSLILESASTNQTSMYLCASSNTAYEQYFGPGTRLTVT.